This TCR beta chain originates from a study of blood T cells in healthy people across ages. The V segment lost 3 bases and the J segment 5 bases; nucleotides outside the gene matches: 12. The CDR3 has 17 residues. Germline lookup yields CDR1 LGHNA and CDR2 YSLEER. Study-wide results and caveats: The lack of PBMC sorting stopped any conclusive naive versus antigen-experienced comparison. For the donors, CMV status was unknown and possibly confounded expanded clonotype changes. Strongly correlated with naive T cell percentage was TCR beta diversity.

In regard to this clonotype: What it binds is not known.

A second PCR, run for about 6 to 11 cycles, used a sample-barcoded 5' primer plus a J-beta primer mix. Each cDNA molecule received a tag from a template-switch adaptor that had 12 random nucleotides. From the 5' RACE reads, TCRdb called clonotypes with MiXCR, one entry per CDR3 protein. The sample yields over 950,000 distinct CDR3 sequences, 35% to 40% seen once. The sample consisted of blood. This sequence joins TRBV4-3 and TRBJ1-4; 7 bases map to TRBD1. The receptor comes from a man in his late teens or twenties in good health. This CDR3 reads CASSHGKGANLNEKLFF. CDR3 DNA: TGCGCCAGCAGCCATGGAAAGGGGGCGAACCTAAATGAAAAACTGTTTTTT.